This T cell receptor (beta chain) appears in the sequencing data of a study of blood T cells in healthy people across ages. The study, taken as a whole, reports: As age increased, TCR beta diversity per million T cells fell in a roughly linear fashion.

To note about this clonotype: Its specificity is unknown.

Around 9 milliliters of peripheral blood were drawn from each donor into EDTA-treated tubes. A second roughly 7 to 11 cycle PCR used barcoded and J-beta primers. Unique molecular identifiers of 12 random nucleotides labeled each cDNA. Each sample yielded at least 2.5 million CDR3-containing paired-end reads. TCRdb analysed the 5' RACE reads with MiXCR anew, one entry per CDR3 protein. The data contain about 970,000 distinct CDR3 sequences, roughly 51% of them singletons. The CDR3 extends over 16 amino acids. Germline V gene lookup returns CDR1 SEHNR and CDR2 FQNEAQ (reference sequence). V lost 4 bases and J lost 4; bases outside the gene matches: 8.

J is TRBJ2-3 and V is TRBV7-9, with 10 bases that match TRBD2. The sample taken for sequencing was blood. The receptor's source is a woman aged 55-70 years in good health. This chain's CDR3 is CASSSTSGNRADTQYF. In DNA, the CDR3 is TGTGCCAGCAGCTCTACTAGCGGGAATCGCGCAGATACGCAGTATTTT.